This is a list of T cell receptor beta chains from one sample in a study of cytomegalovirus exposure and HLA in healthy donors. Libraries were prepared by immunoSEQ multiplex PCR; TCRdb keeps only in-frame clonotypes and omits some of them. Of about 140,000 clones listed, approximately 82% are singletons. The specimen sequenced was PBMCs. These receptors all come from a man in his thirties or forties in good health and CMV-seropositive. Both conserved end residues are part of each CDR3. The order of the fields is J gene, V gene, CDR3 protein.

j_gene: TRBJ2-3; v_gene: TRBV30; CDR3aa: CAWSRPSGLRTDTQYF
j_gene: TRBJ1-1; v_gene: TRBV6-6; CDR3aa: CASSATGIGNTEAFF
j_gene: TRBJ2-7; v_gene: TRBV7-6; CDR3aa: CASSSSLDRGHEQYF
j_gene: TRBJ1-1; v_gene: TRBV4-3; CDR3aa: CASSQATGYTEAFF
j_gene: TRBJ2-1; v_gene: TRBV5-1; CDR3aa: CASSYPSGTINEQFF
j_gene: TRBJ1-4; v_gene: TRBV2; CDR3aa: CASSVVPGSLGNEKLFF
j_gene: TRBJ2-7; v_gene: TRBV5-1; CDR3aa: CASSLQGAGYEQYF
j_gene: TRBJ2-1; v_gene: TRBV9; CDR3aa: CASSVTALAGVGEQFF
j_gene: TRBJ2-2; v_gene: TRBV6-1; CDR3aa: CASSGSGTGTGTGELFF
j_gene: TRBJ1-2; v_gene: TRBV7-2; CDR3aa: CASSSRDRFYGYTF
j_gene: TRBJ2-1; v_gene: TRBV5-1; CDR3aa: CASSLALSGRANNEQFF
j_gene: TRBJ2-1; v_gene: TRBV2; CDR3aa: CASRDSNNEQFF
j_gene: TRBJ2-3; v_gene: TRBV6-1; CDR3aa: CASSEDGAYTQYF
j_gene: TRBJ2-1; v_gene: TRBV6-6; CDR3aa: CASSYGTKNYNEQFF
j_gene: TRBJ2-3; v_gene: TRBV11-1; CDR3aa: CASSSTSGRTSTDTQYF
j_gene: TRBJ2-7; v_gene: TRBV18; CDR3aa: CASSRTQGEQYF
j_gene: TRBJ1-5; v_gene: TRBV19; CDR3aa: CASTAGTGNYQPQHF
j_gene: TRBJ2-1; v_gene: TRBV7-3; CDR3aa: CASSLRYGDEQFF
j_gene: TRBJ2-1; v_gene: TRBV15; CDR3aa: CATSSPTSGEEDEQFF
j_gene: TRBJ2-4; v_gene: TRBV25-1; CDR3aa: CASSEIGVSYF
j_gene: TRBJ1-1; v_gene: TRBV9; CDR3aa: CASSVSGRGSTEAFF
j_gene: TRBJ2-7; v_gene: TRBV19; CDR3aa: CASSARDRGAYEQYF
j_gene: TRBJ2-3; v_gene: TRBV6-1; CDR3aa: CASSEDNTDTQYF